Below, 21 T cell receptor beta chains from the same sample are listed, as sequenced in a study of response to subunit inactivated influenza vaccine. Via MiXCR, TCRdb re-called the RT-PCR reads, giving one row per CDR3 protein. Altogether 430,000 or so distinct CDR3 sequences are present, about 10% being singletons, with the ten largest covering roughly 12%. Sequencing was performed on PBMCs from blood, taken 45 days after vaccination. The receptors derive from a man in his fifties or sixties who received an inactivated influenza vaccine.

This clonotype has a count of ten or more. The V gene is TRBV9, the J gene TRBJ2-6; the D is unclear. Trimming removed 5 bases from V and 0 bases from J, with 15 bases in between. This CDR3 spans 17 amino acids. Germline lookup yields CDR1 SGDLS and CDR2 YYNGEE. The CDR3 loop reads CASSPSAYSSGANVLTF. CDR3 in DNA: TGTGCCAGCAGTCCCTCCGCATACAGCTCTGGGGCCAACGTCCTGACTTTC.

V and J are TRBV9 and TRBJ2-2; TRBD2 aligns across 12 bases. CDR1 SGDLS and CDR2 YYNGEE come from the germline V gene. J was trimmed by 8 bases and V by 2 bases; bases with no gene match: 1. There are 14 residues in the CDR3. The CDR3 nucleotides read TGTGCCAGCAGCGTTACTAGCGGGAGGGGGGAGCTGTTTTTT. As protein: CASSVTSGRGELFF.

The chain combines TRBV5-3 with TRBJ2-3, with D perhaps assigned TRBD1 or TRBD2 (5 bases each). TRBV5-3 is annotated as an ORF whose role is uncertain. V was trimmed by 0 bases and J by 2 bases, leaving 13 bases between them. The CDR3 consists of 16 residues. CDR3 residues: CARSLVGTANTDTQYF. The CDR3 DNA follows: TGTGCCAGAAGCTTGGTAGGGACCGCTAACACAGATACGCAGTATTTT.

There are many counts of this clonotype. The chain couples TRBV10-3 to TRBJ2-3; 8 bases line up with TRBD2. Per germline, CDR1 ENHRY and CDR2 SYGVKD. V lost 3 bases to trimming and J lost 0 bases; unmatched junction nucleotides: 5. There are 16 residues in the CDR3. The CDR3 bases are TGTGCCATCAGTGAATGGGCTAGCGGGAGCACAGATACGCAGTATTTT. This codes for CAISEWASGSTDTQYF.

The table lists this clonotype with a few counts. The gene calls are TRBV7-2 and TRBJ2-7; TRBD1 matches at 8 bases. The CDR3 is 15 residues long. The V and J ends lost 5 bases and 4 bases, in that order; junction bases with no gene match: 10. Germline values: CDR1 SGHTA, CDR2 FQGNSA. CDR3 protein: CASSPPGGAIYEQYF. The CDR3 region has the DNA TGTGCCAGCAGCCCCCCAGGGGGCGCAATATACGAGCAGTACTTC.

The table lists this clonotype with many counts. This rearrangement joins TRBV6-5 to TRBJ2-1, with 9 bases fitting TRBD2. The CDR3 covers 17 residues. Germline CDR1 is MNHEY and CDR2 is SVGAGI. The V gene end was trimmed by 4 bases and the J gene end by 7 bases; junction bases not matched to a gene: 14. The CDR3 nucleotides read TGTGCCAGCAGTTGGGGGGACCGGCGGGAGGGCCGGAATGAGCAGTTCTTC. Residues: CASSWGDRREGRNEQFF.

This clonotype was found a few times. The CDR3 loop reads CASSLDRGNTDTQYF. In nucleotides, the CDR3 is TGCGCCAGCAGCTTGGACAGGGGGAACACAGATACGCAGTATTTT. This chain connects TRBV5-1 to TRBJ2-3; 8 positions match TRBD1. The CDR3 has 15 residues. Per the germline V gene, CDR1 is SGHRS and CDR2 is YFSETQ. The ends lost 0 bases at V and 2 bases at J; junction bases unmatched: 2.

The V call is TRBV3-1, the J call TRBJ2-2; D is perhaps TRBD1 (6 bases). Between the trimmed V and J ends, which lost 5 bases and 2 bases, there was a span of 12 bases. The length of the CDR3 is 15 residues. In germline, CDR1 is LGHDT, CDR2 YNNKEL (reference sequence). The CDR3 reads CASSTGHQNTGELFF. CDR3 coding DNA: TGTGCCAGCAGCACGGGACACCAAAACACCGGGGAGCTGTTTTTT.

This clonotype was detected a few times. This chain links TRBV20-1 with TRBJ1-5, with a tentative D call TRBD1 (5 bases). This CDR3 contains 16 residues. The germline V gene encodes CDR1 DFQATT and CDR2 SNEGSKA (reference sequence). Trimming removed 1 base at V and 2 bases at J, with 15 bases between. The CDR3 nucleotides are TGCAGTGCTAGAGCCAAAGGTCAGGGCGGCAATCAGCCCCAGCATTTT. This encodes CSARAKGQGGNQPQHF.

The chain employs TRBV7-2 and TRBJ2-3, with TRBD2 matching 11 bases. This CDR3 contains 17 residues. V trimming: 0 bases; J trimming: 2 bases; junction bases outside the gene matches: 4. Germline V gene lookup returns CDR1 SGHTA and CDR2 FQGNSA. The CDR3 reads CASSLASSGGFTDTQYF. As DNA, the CDR3 is TGTGCCAGCAGCTTAGCCTCTAGCGGGGGGTTCACAGATACGCAGTATTTT.

In this sample, this clonotype turned up many times. The chain uses TRBV5-1 and TRBJ2-3, with D perhaps matching TRBD2 (6 bases). CDR3 length equals 14 residues. V was cut by 4 bases and J by 2 bases, with 11 bases left in between. Germline CDR1 and CDR2: SGHRS and YFSETQ. CDR3 residues: CASSMGGSTDTQYF. The CDR3 DNA reads as TGCGCCAGCAGCATGGGGGGTTCCACAGATACGCAGTATTTT.

V gene TRBV4-1 combines with J gene TRBJ2-6; possibly TRBD2 for D (7 bases). This CDR3 is 16 amino acids long. Between the trimmed V and J ends, which lost 4 bases and 2 bases, there was a span of 12 bases. Per germline, CDR1 MGHRA and CDR2 YSYEKL. The CDR3 nucleotides read TGCGCCAGCAGCCGGGGGGGCATCGCTGGGGCCAACGTCCTGACTTTC. Protein sequence: CASSRGGIAGANVLTF.

This clonotype was detected many times. The V call is TRBV4-2, the J call TRBJ2-7, with unresolved D. With 0 bases removed from V and 9 bases from J, the gap between germline ends came to 15 bases. Germline loops: CDR1 LGHNA, CDR2 YNFKEQ. The CDR3 runs to 14 residues. CDR3 loop: CASSQDLRKSAQYF. In DNA, the CDR3 is TGTGCCAGCAGCCAAGATCTTCGGAAGTCGGCGCAGTACTTC.

This clonotype has only a few counts. The gene calls are TRBV7-2 and TRBJ1-2; possible D gene TRBD1, 6 bases. CDR1 and CDR2 (germline): SGHTA, FQGNSA. Trimming removed 8 bases from V and 6 bases from J, with 22 bases in between. CDR3 length equals 15 residues. DNA of the CDR3: TGTGCCAGCCAGTTGGGACAAAGTTCTTCAAATGGCTACACCTTC. This codes for CASQLGQSSSNGYTF.

The rearrangement joins TRBV7-9 to TRBJ1-1; TRBD1 agrees at 7 bases. The CDR3 consists of 16 residues. Germline loops: CDR1 SEHNR, CDR2 FQNEAQ (reference sequence). After removal of 5 bases from V and 0 bases from J, the junction contained 9 bases not matched to a gene. CDR3 coding DNA: TGTGCCAGCAGCCTGACAGGGCCGGGGATGAACACTGAAGCTTTCTTT. Translating gives CASSLTGPGMNTEAFF.

This clonotype was picked up a small number of times. CDR3 sequence (DNA): TGCAGTGCTTTACCCTACGGACTAGCGGGAGGTGAGCAGTTCTTC. This sequence encodes CSALPYGLAGGEQFF. The V and J genes are TRBV20-1 and TRBJ2-1; 14 bases are a match to TRBD2. This CDR3 region has 15 residues. The germline gives CDR1 DFQATT, CDR2 SNEGSKA (reference sequence). Trimming cost V 5 bases and J 9 bases; bases outside gene matches: 9.

This sequence joins TRBV5-1 and TRBJ2-1; D possibly corresponds to TRBD2 (5 bases). The CDR3 contains 15 residues. Germline V CDR1 and CDR2: SGHRS, YFSETQ. Trimming left V 1 base short and J 9 bases short, with 17 bases between. CDR3 sequence (DNA): TGCGCCAGCAGCTTGTCGGCGCGGGCCTCCGGTGAGCAGTTCTTC. The encoded protein is CASSLSARASGEQFF.

This clonotype was counted only a few times. This chain uses TRBV2 with TRBJ1-2; 9 positions agree with TRBD1. Trimming took 6 bases from V and 4 from J; bases not matched to a gene: 9. CDR3 length: 15 residues. Germline V lookup: CDR1 SNHLY, CDR2 FYNNEI. CDR3: CASRHPGQGIYGYTF. The CDR3 coding sequence is TGTGCCAGCAGACACCCGGGACAGGGCATCTATGGCTACACCTTC.

This rearrangement joins TRBV12-3 or TRBV12-4 to TRBJ2-2; D perhaps matches TRBD2 (6 bases). V gave up 1 base and J gave up 3 bases, with 12 bases separating them. The CDR3 extends over 16 amino acids. CDR3: CASSLGREWDTGELFF. In DNA form, the CDR3 reads TGTGCCAGCAGTTTAGGCCGGGAGTGGGACACCGGGGAGCTGTTTTTT.

J is TRBJ1-3 and V is TRBV20-1, with no clear D. Trimming took off 3 bases at V and 4 bases at J, with 10 bases between the two ends. The CDR3 totals 13 residues. Germline V gene lookup returns CDR1 DFQATT and CDR2 SNEGSKA (reference sequence). The CDR3 DNA follows: TGCAGTGCTAGGTCAGGCAGAGGAAACACCATATATTTT. It translates to CSARSGRGNTIYF.

V and J are TRBV20-1 and TRBJ2-7; TRBD1 aligns across 8 bases. With 6 bases clipped from V and 3 bases from J, the junction kept 10 bases outside the gene matches. CDR1 is DFQATT and CDR2 is SNEGSKA in the germline V gene (reference sequence). This CDR3 comprises 14 residues. The CDR3 region has the DNA TGCAGTGCCCCGGCCCACGGACAGGGCTACGAGCAGTACTTC. Encoded protein: CSAPAHGQGYEQYF.